These T cell receptor beta chains were read from a single sample in a study of beta chain features in type 1 diabetes. The repertoire was sequenced with immunoSEQ multiplex PCR; TCRdb's copy has only in-frame clones and lacks some. The sample lists more than 300,000 clones, around a tenth seen once, with 0.45% to 0.65% in the top ten. Sequenced input: central memory CD4+ T cells from blood. The source is a man aged 25 to 40 with type 1 diabetes. Both conserved end residues are part of each CDR3. The D gene is left open where the match is weak. The size field is filled for only some rows; it gives once, few, many or a size class.

j_call,v_call,d_call,clone_size,cdr3_aa,cdr3_nt
TRBJ2-3,TRBV6-1,TRBD2,-,CASSGTSGMADTQYF,TGTGCCAGCAGTGGGACTAGCGGGATGGCAGATACGCAGTATTTT
TRBJ2-7,TRBV19,TRBD2,few,CASSGLAGASYEQYF,TGTGCCAGTAGTGGACTAGCGGGAGCCTCATACGAGCAGTACTTC
TRBJ2-5,TRBV14,-,-,CASSQLGLGETQYF,TGTGCCAGCAGCCAACTAGGCTTGGGCGAGACCCAGTACTTC
TRBJ2-5,TRBV7-2,TRBD1,few,CASSLVVTGGTETQYF,TGTGCCAGCAGCTTAGTTGTGACAGGGGGCACAGAGACCCAGTACTTC
TRBJ1-2,TRBV21-1,-,-,CASSSIRQLLNYGYTF,TGTGCCAGCAGCAGTATTAGACAGCTACTTAACTATGGCTACACCTTC
TRBJ1-2,TRBV5-4,TRBD1,many,CASSFWDREWYGYTF,TGTGCCAGCAGCTTCTGGGACAGGGAATGGTACGGCTACACCTTC
TRBJ2-7,TRBV7-2,TRBD1,few,CASSLTGGSYEQYF,TGTGCCAGCAGCTTAACAGGGGGTTCATACGAGCAGTACTTC
TRBJ2-2,TRBV29-1,-,few,CSVEGRGHTGELFF,TGCAGCGTTGAAGGCCGGGGACACACCGGGGAGCTGTTTTTT
TRBJ2-2,TRBV18,TRBD2,-,CASSPLAGVVNTGELFF,TGTGCCAGCTCACCGTTAGCGGGAGTAGTGAACACCGGGGAGCTGTTTTTT
TRBJ2-3,TRBV29-1,TRBD2,-,CIMPPGRTSGSTDTQYF,TGCATAATGCCCCCGGGGCGGACTAGCGGTAGCACAGATACGCAGTATTTT
TRBJ1-2,TRBV10-2,-,few,CASSESLLNYGYTF,TGCGCCAGCAGTGAGTCCTTATTGAACTATGGCTACACCTTC
TRBJ2-2,TRBV4-3,-,-,CASSQDKITGELFF,TGCGCCAGCAGCCAAGATAAGATCACCGGGGAGCTGTTTTTT
TRBJ2-6,TRBV4-3,-,-,CASSQETASTGANVLTF,TGCGCCAGCAGCCAAGAAACAGCAAGCACTGGGGCCAACGTCCTGACTTTC
TRBJ2-2,TRBV11-3,-,-,CASSRRKGGETGELFF,TGTGCCAGCAGCCGGAGGAAGGGCGGAGAAACCGGGGAGCTGTTTTTT
TRBJ2-7,TRBV7-2,TRBD1,few,CASSLKRQGPYEQYF,TGTGCCAGCAGCTTAAAACGACAGGGCCCCTACGAGCAGTACTTC
TRBJ2-3,TRBV5-1,-,few,CASRSGPSTDTQYF,TGCGCCAGCAGATCCGGGCCCTCCACAGATACGCAGTATTTT
TRBJ2-7,TRBV25-1,-,few,CASSEAGGSGSQQYF,TGTGCCAGCAGTGAAGCAGGAGGGTCGGGCAGCCAGCAGTACTTC
TRBJ1-2,TRBV21-1,-,-,CASSQQSGDRDYGYTF,TGTGCCAGCAGCCAACAGTCCGGGGACAGGGACTATGGCTACACCTTC
TRBJ2-7,TRBV19,TRBD1,few,CASSRQGGPSYEQYF,TGTGCCAGTAGTCGACAGGGGGGACCCTCCTACGAGCAGTACTTC
TRBJ2-3,TRBV9,TRBD2,-,CASKGLATTDTQYF,TGTGCCAGCAAGGGACTAGCGACCACAGATACGCAGTATTTT
TRBJ2-7,TRBV10-3,-,-,CASSEGLTLGEQYF,TGTGCCAGCAGTGAAGGACTCACTTTAGGGGAGCAGTACTTC
TRBJ1-1,TRBV6-6,-,-,CASRRGGGNTEAFF,TGTGCCAGCAGACGTGGTGGAGGGAACACTGAAGCTTTCTTT
TRBJ2-3,TRBV28,TRBD2,few,CASSLGVAGGSDTQYF,TGTGCCAGCAGTTTAGGTGTGGCGGGAGGCTCAGATACGCAGTATTTT
TRBJ2-5,TRBV27,TRBD1,-,CASRPGTGGSETQYF,TGTGCCAGCCGACCCGGGACAGGGGGTTCGGAGACCCAGTACTTC
TRBJ2-2,TRBV28,TRBD2,-,CASSLAFGTSTGELFF,TGTGCCAGCAGTTTGGCATTCGGGACTAGCACCGGGGAGCTGTTTTTT
TRBJ1-1,TRBV6-1,-,-,CASSEPQGGNTEAFF,TGTGCCAGCAGTGAGCCACAGGGAGGAAACACTGAAGCTTTCTTT
TRBJ2-1,TRBV7-9,-,few,CASSLSGSYNEQFF,TGTGCCAGCAGCTTAAGTGGTAGCTACAATGAGCAGTTCTTC
TRBJ2-2,TRBV11-3,TRBD2,few,CASSFNAGGTSGSKAGELFF,TGTGCCAGCAGCTTCAATGCCGGTGGGACTAGCGGGAGTAAGGCCGGGGAGCTGTTTTTT
TRBJ2-3,TRBV2,-,few,CASNLEGTQYF,TGTGCCAGCAACTTGGAGGGTACGCAGTATTTT